The present entry profiles one TCR beta chain with its context. The table came from immunoSEQ multiplex PCR; TCRdb's copy has only in-frame clones and leaves some out. This table holds roughly 150,000 clones, 83% found once. The sample belongs to a study of blood T cell repertoires in COVID-19. The CDR3 spans 15 residues. In germline, CDR1 is SGHTA, CDR2 FQGNSA. Germline trimming cut 8 bases from V and 2 bases from J; bases unmatched to any gene: 5. The genes are TRBV7-2 and TRBJ2-3; TRBD2 aligns across 12 bases. The clonotype comes from a woman over 75 with acute or convalescent COVID-19. Material: peripheral blood. CDR3 nucleotide sequence: TGTGCCAGCGTACTAGCGGGGGGAAACACAGATACGCAGTATTTT. Translation: CASVLAGGNTDTQYF.